One and the same sample provided the 9 T cell receptor beta chains below, sequenced in a study of T cells in localized non-small cell lung cancer. The method was immunoSEQ multiplex PCR; TCRdb's version includes in-frame clones alone and lacks a portion of them. This repertoire shows around 130,000 clones, 70% to 90% found once; its top ten account for over 1.5%. The input for sequencing was peripheral blood, taken before any cancer treatment. The source is a female donor at least 60 years old with stage I lung adenocarcinoma.

The rearrangement uses TRBV6-1 and TRBJ2-2; 7 bases are shared with TRBD2. V was clipped by 5 bases and J by 6 bases; unmatched bases: 6. The germline V gene has CDR1 MNHNS and CDR2 SASEGT. The CDR3 runs to 14 residues. The CDR3 loop is CASSRGLGAGELFF. CDR3 bases: TGTGCCAGCAGTCGCGGACTAGGAGCCGGGGAGCTGTTTTTT.

V gene TRBV6-5 combines with J gene TRBJ1-2; perhaps TRBD1 as D (5 bases). The CDR3 has 14 residues. The germline V gene has CDR1 MNHEY and CDR2 SVGAGI. V lost 2 bases and J lost 6, with 13 bases in between. CDR3 sequence reads: CASSYEYRKHGYTF. CDR3 DNA: TGTGCCAGCAGTTACGAGTACAGGAAACATGGCTACACCTTC.

This clone was found once. The chain combines TRBV7-9 with TRBJ2-5, with TRBD2 matching over 7 bases. In germline, CDR1 is SEHNR, CDR2 FQNEAQ (reference sequence). The trim removed 7 bases at V and 4 bases at J, leaving 15 bases unmatched. This CDR3 spans 16 amino acids. The CDR3 sequence: CASTPALAGDPETQYF. The CDR3 region has the DNA TGTGCCAGCACCCCCGCCCTGGCGGGAGACCCAGAGACCCAGTACTTC.

V and J are TRBV25-1 and TRBJ2-2; no firm D call. CDR3 size: 13 residues. CDR1 and CDR2 from the germline V gene are MGHDK and SYGVNS. V was trimmed by 4 bases and J by 4 bases, leaving 7 bases between them. The CDR3 sequence is CASSGTPTGELFF. DNA for the CDR3: TGTGCCAGCAGTGGAACACCCACCGGGGAGCTGTTTTTT.

V and J are TRBV18 and TRBJ2-3; D remains ambiguous. CDR3 size: 15 residues. CDR1 and CDR2 from the germline V gene are KGHSH and LQKENI. V lost 1 base and J lost 0, with 8 bases in between. The CDR3 reads CASSPLPASTDTQYF. In DNA form, the CDR3 reads TGTGCCAGCTCACCACTTCCAGCTAGCACAGATACGCAGTATTTT.

V and J are TRBV4-1 and TRBJ2-5; D is possibly TRBD2 (6 bases). The assigned J gene may be wrong: the sequence end matches TRBJ2-7 better. This CDR3 region has 16 residues. In germline, CDR1 is MGHRA, CDR2 YSYEKL. CDR3 region: CASSPTLAASIVEQYF. DNA for the CDR3: TGCGCCAGCAGCCCGACATTAGCGGCCTCTATCGTCGAGCAGTACTTC.

This sequence joins TRBV5-8 and TRBJ2-1, with 8 bases fitting TRBD1. The CDR3 consists of 14 residues. Germline loops: CDR1 SGHTS, CDR2 YDEGEE. Germline trimming cut 0 bases from V and 5 bases from J; bases unmatched to any gene: 1. In nucleotides, the CDR3 is TGTGCCAGCAGCTTGGGGACAGGGCACAATGAGCAGTTCTTC. It yields the protein CASSLGTGHNEQFF. The full variable domain, with the rest looked up from reference TRBV5-8 and TRBJ2-1, is EAGVTQSPTHLIKTRGQQATLRCSPISGHTSVYWYQQALGLGLQFLLWYDEGEERNRGNFPPRFSGRQFPNYSSELNVNALELEDSALYLCASSLGTGHNEQFFGPGTRLTVL.

The chain uses TRBV28 and TRBJ2-7, with 8 bases lining up with TRBD1. The CDR3 runs 14 residues. Germline CDR1 is MDHEN and CDR2 is SYDVKM. V was clipped by 5 bases and J by 2 bases; unmatched bases: 5. CDR3 protein: CASSRGDRPYEQYF. The CDR3 DNA reads as TGTGCCAGCAGTCGCGGGGACAGGCCCTACGAGCAGTACTTC.

The CDR3 coding sequence is TGTGCCAGTAGTATACGGGAATCCGATGAGCAGTTCTTC. This codes for CASSIRESDEQFF. This rearrangement joins TRBV19 to TRBJ2-1, with D possibly being TRBD2 (5 bases). The CDR3 has 13 residues. Per germline, CDR1 LNHDA and CDR2 SQIVND (reference sequence). Trimming left V 2 bases short and J 8 bases short, with 10 bases between.